Below, 13 T cell receptor beta chains from the same sample are listed, as sequenced in a study of blood T cell repertoires in COVID-19. Generated by immunoSEQ multiplex PCR, the TCRdb table keeps only in-frame clones and is missing some. The data contain about 230,000 clones, over 75% of them seen just once; the ten biggest clones take up approximately 10%. What was sequenced was peripheral blood. The source of these receptors is a man aged 50 to 60 with COVID-19, enrolled during active disease.

CDR3 region: CASSPLPRRGPGEKLFF. In nucleotides, the CDR3 is TGTGCCAGCAGCCCCCTTCCCCGCAGGGGTCCGGGTGAAAAACTGTTTTTT. This chain links TRBV7-9 with TRBJ1-4, with D possibly TRBD1 on 6 matching bases. The germline CDR1 and CDR2 sequences are SEHNR and FQNEAQ (reference sequence). This CDR3 contains 17 residues. V dropped 5 bases and J dropped 7 bases, with 23 bases sitting between them.

The rearrangement uses TRBV6-6 and TRBJ2-2; possibly TRBD2 for D (6 bases). V was shortened by 8 bases and J by 2 bases, with 12 bases between the two germline ends. Per germline, CDR1 MNHNY and CDR2 SVGAGI (reference sequence). The CDR3 sequence is 14 residues long. The CDR3 protein is CASALGGNTGELFF. The CDR3, as DNA: TGTGCCAGCGCGCTGGGGGGTAACACCGGGGAGCTGTTTTTT.

V is TRBV24-1 and J is TRBJ1-5; perhaps TRBD1 as D (5 bases). Looked up from germline, CDR1 is KGHDR and CDR2 is SFDVKD. The CDR3 contains 14 residues. Deletions cut 9 bases from V and 1 base from J, with 12 bases between. DNA for the CDR3: TGTGCCACCTCTCCGGACATAAGCAATCAGCCCCAGCATTTT. Amino acid sequence: CATSPDISNQPQHF.

The chain couples TRBV7-8 to TRBJ2-7, with TRBD2 matching over 9 bases. J lost 5 bases, V lost 5 bases, and 13 bases had no gene match. The CDR3 runs 16 residues. Per the germline V gene, CDR1 is SGHVS and CDR2 is FQNEAQ. CDR3 sequence: CASSPVAGGPVDEQYF. CDR3 coding DNA: TGTGCCAGCAGCCCAGTCGCGGGAGGGCCCGTGGACGAGCAGTACTTC. The entire variable domain, with the rest obtained from reference TRBV7-8 and TRBJ2-7, is as follows: GAGVSQSPRYKVAKRGQDVALRCDPISGHVSLFWYQQALGQGPEFLTYFQNEAQLDKSGLPSDRFFAERPEGSVSTLKIQRTQQEDSAVYLCASSPVAGGPVDEQYFGPGTRLTVT.

This chain joins TRBV4-3 and TRBJ1-6; D call uncertain. The V gene's germline CDR1 is LGHNA and CDR2 YSLEER. The CDR3 spans 14 residues. Trimming took 1 base from V and 7 from J, leaving 8 bases between them. DNA of the CDR3: TGCGCCAGCAGCCAAGTGGACTGGAATTCACCCCTCCACTTT. This translates into CASSQVDWNSPLHF.

The chain employs TRBV18 and TRBJ2-3; no reliable D call. The CDR3 sequence is 13 residues long. Trimming removed 0 bases from V and 4 bases from J, with 5 bases in between. CDR1 and CDR2 from the germline V gene are KGHSH and LQKENI. The CDR3 spells CASSPPSADTQYF. CDR3 sequence (DNA): TGTGCCAGCTCACCACCGAGCGCAGATACGCAGTATTTT. Full variable domain (rest looked up from reference TRBV18 and TRBJ2-3): NAGVMQNPRHLVRRRGQEARLRCSPMKGHSHVYWYRQLPEEGLKFMVYLQKENIIDESGMPKERFSAEFPKEGPSILRIQQVVRGDSAAYFCASSPPSADTQYFGPGTRLTVL.

The CDR3, as DNA: TGTGCCAGCAGCTTCAGGCCCGATCGGGAAAAACTGTTTTTT. This gives the protein CASSFRPDREKLFF. The genes are TRBV7-9 and TRBJ1-4; no firm D call. The V and J ends lost 3 bases and 8 bases respectively, with 13 bases between them. Germline V gene lookup returns CDR1 SEHNR and CDR2 FQNEAQ (reference sequence). The CDR3 length is 14 residues. Full variable domain (outside the CDR3, taken from reference TRBV7-9 and TRBJ1-4): DTGVSQNPRHKITKRGQNVTFRCDPISEHNRLYWYRQTLGQGPEFLTYFQNEAQLEKSRLLSDRFSAERPKGSFSTLEIQRTEQGDSAMYLCASSFRPDREKLFFGSGTQLSVL.

The rearrangement uses TRBV18 and TRBJ1-1; the match to TRBD1 covers 7 bases. V was clipped by 5 bases and J by 3 bases; unmatched bases: 9. Germline V gene sequence: CDR1 KGHSH, CDR2 LQKENI. This CDR3 has 15 residues. The chain's CDR3 is CASSSWTGGDTEAFF. The CDR3 DNA is TGTGCCAGCTCATCCTGGACAGGTGGGGACACTGAAGCTTTCTTT. Full variable domain (outside the CDR3, taken from reference TRBV18 and TRBJ1-1): NAGVMQNPRHLVRRRGQEARLRCSPMKGHSHVYWYRQLPEEGLKFMVYLQKENIIDESGMPKERFSAEFPKEGPSILRIQQVVRGDSAAYFCASSSWTGGDTEAFFGQGTRLTVV.

This clone was seen more than once but under ten times. The chain links TRBV10-1 to TRBJ1-6, with TRBD1 identical over 11 bases. The germline CDR1 and CDR2 sequences are WNHNN and SYGVQD (reference sequence). The CDR3 is 16 residues long. The V and J ends lost 6 bases and 7 bases, in that order; junction bases with no gene match: 8. The CDR3 DNA is TGCGCCAGCAGCCAAGGGACAGGGGGTACAAATTCACCCCTCCACTTT. It specifies CASSQGTGGTNSPLHF.

Of note for this clone: At one end, the junction sequence differs from germline, possibly due to a read error. The chain recombines TRBV7-7 with TRBJ1-2; the match to TRBD1 covers 9 bases. The CDR3 contains 16 residues. From germline, CDR1 is SSHAT and CDR2 FNYEAQ (reference sequence). CDR3 DNA sequence: TGTGCTAGCAGCTCCCCCGCCGGACAGGGGAACTATGGCTACACCTTC. Translation gives CASSSPAGQGNYGYTF.

The chain links TRBV25-1 to TRBJ1-2; possible D gene TRBD1, 5 bases. The CDR3 contains 13 residues. CDR1 is MGHDK and CDR2 is SYGVNS in the germline V gene. V was shortened by 3 bases and J by 4 bases, with 9 bases between the two germline ends. The CDR3 coding sequence is TGTGCCAGCAGTGAGCAGGGTTTCTATGGCTACACCTTC. The encoded protein is CASSEQGFYGYTF.

This sequence joins TRBV14 and TRBJ1-5; TRBD1 might be the D (5 bases). Germline V gene lookup returns CDR1 SGHDN and CDR2 FVKESK. With 6 bases removed from V and 4 bases from J, the gap between germline ends came to 13 bases. The CDR3 length is 14 residues. CDR3 sequence (DNA): TGTGCCAGCAGTCTACCAGGGCGTAATCAGCCCCAGCATTTT. It codes for CASSLPGRNQPQHF.

The chain combines TRBV18 with TRBJ1-2; TRBD1 matches at 8 bases. The CDR3 extends over 15 amino acids. Germline CDR1 is KGHSH and CDR2 is LQKENI. V was pared by 3 bases and J by 2 bases, with 5 bases of the junction left unmatched. CDR3 loop: CASSPSTGVNYGYTF. DNA of the CDR3: TGTGCCAGCTCACCGTCGACAGGGGTAAACTATGGCTACACCTTC.